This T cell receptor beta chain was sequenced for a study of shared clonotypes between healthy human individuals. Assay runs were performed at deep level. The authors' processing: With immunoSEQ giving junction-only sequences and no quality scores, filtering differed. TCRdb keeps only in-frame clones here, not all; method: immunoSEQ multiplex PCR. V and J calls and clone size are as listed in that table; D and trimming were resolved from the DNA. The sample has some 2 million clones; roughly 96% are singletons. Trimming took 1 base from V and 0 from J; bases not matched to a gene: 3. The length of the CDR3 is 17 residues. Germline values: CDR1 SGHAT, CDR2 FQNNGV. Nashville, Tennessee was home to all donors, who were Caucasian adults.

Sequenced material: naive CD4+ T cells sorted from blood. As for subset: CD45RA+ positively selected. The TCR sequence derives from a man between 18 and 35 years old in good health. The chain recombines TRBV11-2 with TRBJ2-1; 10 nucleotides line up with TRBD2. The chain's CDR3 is CASSLGPSGSSYNEQFF. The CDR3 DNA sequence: TGTGCCAGCAGCTTAGGCCCTAGCGGGAGCTCCTACAATGAGCAGTTCTTC.